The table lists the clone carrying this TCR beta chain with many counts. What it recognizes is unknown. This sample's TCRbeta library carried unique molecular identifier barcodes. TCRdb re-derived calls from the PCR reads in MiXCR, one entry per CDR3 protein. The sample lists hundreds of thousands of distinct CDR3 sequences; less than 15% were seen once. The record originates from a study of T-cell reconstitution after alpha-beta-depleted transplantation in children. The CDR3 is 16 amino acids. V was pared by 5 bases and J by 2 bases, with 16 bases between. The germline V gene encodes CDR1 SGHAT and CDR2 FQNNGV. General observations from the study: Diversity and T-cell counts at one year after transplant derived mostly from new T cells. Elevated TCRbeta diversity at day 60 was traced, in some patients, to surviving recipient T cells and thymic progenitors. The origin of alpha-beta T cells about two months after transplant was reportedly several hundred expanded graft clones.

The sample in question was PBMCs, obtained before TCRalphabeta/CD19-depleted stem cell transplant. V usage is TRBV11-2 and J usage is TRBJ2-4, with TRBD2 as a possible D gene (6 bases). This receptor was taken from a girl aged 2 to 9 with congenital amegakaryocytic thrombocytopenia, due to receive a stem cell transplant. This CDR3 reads CASSRPVGGTKNIQYF. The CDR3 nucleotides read TGTGCCAGCAGCCGCCCGGTGGGCGGGACCAAAAACATTCAGTACTTC.